This T cell receptor (beta chain) was sequenced during a study of vaccination and CD4 T cells after COVID-19. Study-wide context: Stimulation used overlapping spike peptides from SARS-CoV-2, HCoV-NL63, HCoV-OC43 and HCoV-229E.

Treatment noted: roughly 11-day PBMC culture with coronavirus spike peptide pools or control peptides (ViraFEST assay). ViraFEST sequenced TCRs after peptide-pool expansion of antigen-specific T cells. To note about this clonotype: Its target is unknown.

CD4+ T cells that had been cultured provided DNA sequenced with the Oncomine TCR Beta short-read assay. MiXCR was run by TCRdb on the PCR reads, yielding one entry per CDR3 protein. The sample comprises 15,000 to 20,000 distinct CDR3 sequences, 50% of which are singletons, and about 10% rests with the top ten. The V segment lost 0 bases and the J segment 3 bases; nucleotides outside the gene matches: 2. This CDR3 is built from 15 residues. Germline CDR1 and CDR2: SGHKS and YYEKEE (reference sequence). This TCR came from a human donor who had recovered from COVID-19. The material sequenced was CD4+ T cells from blood, cultured in vitro. This rearrangement joins TRBV5-5 to TRBJ1-5; 8 nucleotides line up with TRBD1. The CDR3 is CASSLGQGANQPQHF. The CDR3 bases are TGTGCCAGCAGCTTGGGGCAGGGGGCCAATCAGCCCCAGCATTTT.